This T cell receptor beta chain was captured by sequencing in a study of control samples from healthy donors and cancer patients. The assay was immunoSEQ multiplex PCR, and TCRdb's table has in-frame clones only and misses some. The data hold 100,000 to 150,000 clones, with over 75% observed a single time. The sequence derives from a man aged 40-49 years in good health. The sample was blood.

The CDR3 reads CASSDSQGTDTQYF. The DNA of the CDR3 is TGTGCCAGCAGTGACTCACAGGGCACAGATACGCAGTATTTT. This chain joins TRBV6-4 and TRBJ2-3, with D possibly TRBD1 on 5 matching bases. CDR3 size: 14 residues. Germline-derived CDR1 and CDR2 are MRHNA and SNTAGT. V lost 0 bases and J lost 1, with 5 bases in between.